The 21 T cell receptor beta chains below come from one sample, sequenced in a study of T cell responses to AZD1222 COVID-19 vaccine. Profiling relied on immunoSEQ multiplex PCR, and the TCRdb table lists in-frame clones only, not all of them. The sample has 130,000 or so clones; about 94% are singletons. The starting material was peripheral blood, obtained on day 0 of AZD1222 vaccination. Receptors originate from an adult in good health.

The CDR3 DNA follows: TGTGCCAGCAGCTTGGATCTGGGGGGCGCGTACAATGAGCAGTTCTTC. Translated: CASSLDLGGAYNEQFF. The rearrangement uses TRBV5-8 and TRBJ2-1; either TRBD1 or TRBD2 may supply D (6 bases each). The CDR3 runs to 16 residues. V lost 0 bases, J lost 4 bases, and 14 bases lay in between. Germline assignment: CDR1 SGHTS and CDR2 YDEGEE.

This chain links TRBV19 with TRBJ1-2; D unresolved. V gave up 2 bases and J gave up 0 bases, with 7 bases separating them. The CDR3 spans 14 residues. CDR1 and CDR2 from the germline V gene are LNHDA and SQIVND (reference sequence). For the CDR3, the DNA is TGTGCCAGTAGTATACTGGAAGCTAACTATGGCTACACCTTC. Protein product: CASSILEANYGYTF.

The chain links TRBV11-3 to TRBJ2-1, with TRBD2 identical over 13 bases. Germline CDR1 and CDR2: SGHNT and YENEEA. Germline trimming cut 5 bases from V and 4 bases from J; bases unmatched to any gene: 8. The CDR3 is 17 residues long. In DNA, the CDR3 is TGTGCCAGCAGCCTTTCGGGACTAGCGGGAAGATACAATGAGCAGTTCTTC. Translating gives CASSLSGLAGRYNEQFF.

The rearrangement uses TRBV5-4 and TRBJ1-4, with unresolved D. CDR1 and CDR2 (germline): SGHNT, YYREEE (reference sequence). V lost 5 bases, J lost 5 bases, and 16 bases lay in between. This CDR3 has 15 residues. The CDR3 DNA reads TGTGCCAGCAGTTCTAAAGAGGGCCAGAATGAAAAACTGTTTTTT. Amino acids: CASSSKEGQNEKLFF.

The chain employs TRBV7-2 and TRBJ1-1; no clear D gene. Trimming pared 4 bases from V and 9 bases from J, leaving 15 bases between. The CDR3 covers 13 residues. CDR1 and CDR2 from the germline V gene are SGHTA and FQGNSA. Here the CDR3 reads CASSSFYTIQAFF. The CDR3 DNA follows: TGTGCCAGCAGCTCCTTCTACACCATACAAGCTTTCTTT.

The CDR3 here is CASSLVVGLAGLQETQYF. CDR3 DNA sequence: TGTGCCAGCAGCTTAGTTGTAGGACTAGCGGGTTTACAAGAGACCCAGTACTTC. The chain is built from TRBV7-2 and TRBJ2-5; TRBD2 agrees at 11 bases. The V gene end was trimmed by 1 base and the J gene end by 2 bases; junction bases not matched to a gene: 9. Per the germline V gene, CDR1 is SGHTA and CDR2 is FQGNSA. This CDR3 comprises 18 residues.

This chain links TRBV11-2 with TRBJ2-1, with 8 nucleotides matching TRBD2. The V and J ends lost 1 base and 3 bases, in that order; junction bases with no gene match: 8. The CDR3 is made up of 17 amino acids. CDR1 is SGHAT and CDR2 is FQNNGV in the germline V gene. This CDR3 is CASSLAAGGLNYNEQFF. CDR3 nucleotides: TGTGCCAGCAGCTTAGCGGCGGGGGGCCTTAACTACAATGAGCAGTTCTTC.

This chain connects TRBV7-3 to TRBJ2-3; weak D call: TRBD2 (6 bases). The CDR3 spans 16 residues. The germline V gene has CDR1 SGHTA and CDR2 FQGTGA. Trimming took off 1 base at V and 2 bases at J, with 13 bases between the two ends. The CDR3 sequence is CASSLIGLGLTDTQYF. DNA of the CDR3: TGTGCCAGCAGCTTAATCGGTCTGGGACTCACAGATACGCAGTATTTT. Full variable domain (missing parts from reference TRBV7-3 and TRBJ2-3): GAGVSQTPSNKVTEKGKYVELRCDPISGHTALYWYRQSLGQGPEFLIYFQGTGAADDSGLPNDRFFAVRPEGSVSTLKIQRTERGDSAVYLCASSLIGLGLTDTQYFGPGTRLTVL.

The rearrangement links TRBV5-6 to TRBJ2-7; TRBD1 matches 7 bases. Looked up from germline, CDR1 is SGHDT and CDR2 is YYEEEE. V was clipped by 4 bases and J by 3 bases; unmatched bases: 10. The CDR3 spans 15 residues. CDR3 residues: CASSQIGGKNYEQYF. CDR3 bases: TGTGCCAGCAGCCAAATAGGGGGCAAGAACTACGAGCAGTACTTC.

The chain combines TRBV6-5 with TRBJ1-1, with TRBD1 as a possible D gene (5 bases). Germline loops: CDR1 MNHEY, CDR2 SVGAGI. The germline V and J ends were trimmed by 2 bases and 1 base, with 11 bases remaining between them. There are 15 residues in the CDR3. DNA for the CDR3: TGTGCCAGCAGTTACGCAGGGATAAAGAACACTGAAGCTTTCTTT. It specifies CASSYAGIKNTEAFF.

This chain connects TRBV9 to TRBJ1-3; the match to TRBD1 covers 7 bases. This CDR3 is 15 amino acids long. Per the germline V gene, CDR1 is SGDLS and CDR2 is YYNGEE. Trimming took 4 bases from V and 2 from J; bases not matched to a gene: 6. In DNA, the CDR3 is TGTGCCAGCAGCCCACGGACAGGACCTGGAAACACCATATATTTT. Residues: CASSPRTGPGNTIYF.

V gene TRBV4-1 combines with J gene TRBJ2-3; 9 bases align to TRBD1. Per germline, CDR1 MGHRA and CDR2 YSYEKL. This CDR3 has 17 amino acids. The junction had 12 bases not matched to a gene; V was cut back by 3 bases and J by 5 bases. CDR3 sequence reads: CASSHTPQGAVGDTQYF. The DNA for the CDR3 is TGCGCCAGCAGCCATACGCCACAGGGGGCGGTAGGAGATACGCAGTATTTT.

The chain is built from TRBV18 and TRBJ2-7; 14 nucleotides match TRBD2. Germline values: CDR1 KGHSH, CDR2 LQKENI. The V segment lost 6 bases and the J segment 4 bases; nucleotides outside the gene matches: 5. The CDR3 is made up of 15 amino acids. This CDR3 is CASSKTSGRAYEQYF. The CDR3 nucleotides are TGTGCCAGCTCGAAGACTAGCGGGAGGGCGTACGAGCAGTACTTC.

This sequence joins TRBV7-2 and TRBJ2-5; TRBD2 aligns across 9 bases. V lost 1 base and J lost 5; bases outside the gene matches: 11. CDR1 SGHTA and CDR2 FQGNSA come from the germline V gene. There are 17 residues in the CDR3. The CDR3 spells CASSLDFLAGPWETQYF. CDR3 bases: TGTGCCAGCAGCTTAGATTTCCTAGCGGGGCCGTGGGAGACCCAGTACTTC.

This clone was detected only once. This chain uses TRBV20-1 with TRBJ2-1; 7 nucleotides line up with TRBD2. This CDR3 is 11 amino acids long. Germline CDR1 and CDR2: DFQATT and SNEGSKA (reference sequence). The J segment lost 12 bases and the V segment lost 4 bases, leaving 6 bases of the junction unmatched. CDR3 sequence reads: CSATLAVGQFF. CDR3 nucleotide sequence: TGCAGTGCTACCCTAGCGGTTGGGCAGTTCTTC.

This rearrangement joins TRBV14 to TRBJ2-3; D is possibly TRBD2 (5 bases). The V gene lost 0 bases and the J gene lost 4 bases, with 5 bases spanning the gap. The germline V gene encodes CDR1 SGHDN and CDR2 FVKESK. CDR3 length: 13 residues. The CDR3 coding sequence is TGTGCCAGCAGCCAAGACGGGGCAGATACGCAGTATTTT. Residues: CASSQDGADTQYF.

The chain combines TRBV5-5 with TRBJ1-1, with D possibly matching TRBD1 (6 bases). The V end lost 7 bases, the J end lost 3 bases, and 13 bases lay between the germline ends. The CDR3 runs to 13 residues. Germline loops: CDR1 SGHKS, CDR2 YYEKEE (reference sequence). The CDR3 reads CASSPQGHTEAFF. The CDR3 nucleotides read TGTGCCAGCTCGCCCCAGGGGCACACTGAAGCTTTCTTT.

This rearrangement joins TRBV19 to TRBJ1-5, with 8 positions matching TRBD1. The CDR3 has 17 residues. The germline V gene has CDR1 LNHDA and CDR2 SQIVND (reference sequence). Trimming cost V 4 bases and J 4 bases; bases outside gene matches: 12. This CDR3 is CASSRLTGVIGNQPQHF. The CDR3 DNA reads TGTGCCAGTAGTAGATTGACAGGGGTAATTGGTAATCAGCCCCAGCATTTT.

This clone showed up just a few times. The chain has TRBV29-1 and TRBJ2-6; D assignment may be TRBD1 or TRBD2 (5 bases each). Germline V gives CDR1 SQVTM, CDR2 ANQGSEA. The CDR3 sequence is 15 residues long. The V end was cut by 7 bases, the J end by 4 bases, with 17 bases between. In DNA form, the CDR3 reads TGCAGCGCCCGAGGGGCTGGGGCCGGGGCCAACGTCCTGACTTTC. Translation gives CSARGAGAGANVLTF. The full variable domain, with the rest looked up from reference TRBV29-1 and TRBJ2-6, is SAVISQKPSRDICQRGTSLTIQCQVDSQVTMMFWYRQQPGQSLTLIATANQGSEATYESGFVIDKFPISRPNLTFSTLTVSNMSPEDSSIYLCSARGAGAGANVLTFGAGSRLTVL.

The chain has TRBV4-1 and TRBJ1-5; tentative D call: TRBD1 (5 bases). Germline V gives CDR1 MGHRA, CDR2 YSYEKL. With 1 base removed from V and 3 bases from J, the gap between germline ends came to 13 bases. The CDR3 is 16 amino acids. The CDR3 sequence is CASSQVWSGHNQPQHF. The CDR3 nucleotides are TGCGCCAGCAGCCAAGTTTGGTCAGGGCACAATCAGCCCCAGCATTTT.

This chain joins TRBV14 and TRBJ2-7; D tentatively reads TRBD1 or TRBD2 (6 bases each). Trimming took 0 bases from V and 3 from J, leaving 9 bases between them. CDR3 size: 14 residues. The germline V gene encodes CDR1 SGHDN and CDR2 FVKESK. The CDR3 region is CASSQEGGHYEQYF. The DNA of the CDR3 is TGTGCCAGCAGCCAAGAGGGGGGACACTACGAGCAGTACTTC.